This T cell receptor (beta chain) was recorded in a study of blood T cell repertoires in COVID-19. Study overall: The samples span acute and convalescent COVID-19 from the United States, Italy and Spain. T cells, B-cell-depleted T cells, or PBMCs supplied cDNA or gDNA.

The sample holds a few counts of this clone. Germline-derived CDR1 and CDR2 are SNHLY and FYNNEI. The CDR3 runs 13 residues. V lost 2 bases and J 6 bases, leaving 7 bases between the germline ends. Produced via immunoSEQ multiplex PCR; TCRdb's table is partial and in-frame only. The sample has roughly 150,000 clones, roughly 86% seen once. The chain joins TRBV2 to TRBJ2-2; perhaps TRBD2 as D (6 bases). The receptor's source is a woman of 80 years or more with COVID-19, enrolled during active disease. Material: peripheral blood. DNA for the CDR3: TGTGCCAGCAGTGAATGGGGGGCCGGGGAGCTGTTTTTT. This gives the protein CASSEWGAGELFF.